This is a list of T cell receptor beta chains from one sample in a study of response to subunit inactivated influenza vaccine. MiXCR was run by TCRdb on the RT-PCR reads, yielding one entry per CDR3 protein. This sample has about 650,000 distinct CDR3 sequences; 12% to 15% occur once, and the top ten carry approximately 7.6%. The sample here was PBMCs from blood, taken approximately 15 days before vaccination. These receptors all stem from a man aged 50-59 years who received an inactivated influenza vaccine. Each CDR3 is given with its conserved first and last residue. Fields, in order: D gene, J gene, clone size, V gene, CDR3 DNA, CDR3 protein. D genes are given only for firm matches. Clone size, where shown, is once, few, many, or a class for clones that have expanded.

D: TRBD1
J: TRBJ1-5
size: NA
V: TRBV2
DNA: TGTGCCAGCAGTGGACAGGGGTTGATGTATCAGCCCCAGCATTTT
CDR3: CASSGQGLMYQPQHF

D: TRBD1
J: TRBJ2-2
size: once
V: TRBV5-4
DNA: TGTGCCAGCAGCCCGGACAGGGACGACACCGGGGAGCTGTTTTTT
CDR3: CASSPDRDDTGELFF

D: TRBD2
J: TRBJ2-2
size: NA
V: TRBV19
DNA: TGTGCCAGTAATAGCGGGCGCGGAAAGTCCGGGGAGCTGTTTTTT
CDR3: CASNSGRGKSGELFF

D: NA
J: TRBJ2-3
size: NA
V: TRBV12-3/TRBV12-4
DNA: TGTGCCAGCAGGGTGGAGGTTGGCACAGATACGCAGTATTTT
CDR3: CASRVEVGTDTQYF

D: NA
J: TRBJ2-7
size: NA
V: TRBV7-7
DNA: TGTGCCAGCAGCTTAGGGGACACCGGTTCCTACGAGCAGTACTTC
CDR3: CASSLGDTGSYEQYF

D: NA
J: TRBJ2-3
size: many
V: TRBV4-3
DNA: TGTGCCAGCAGTCAGGATATTCGCACAGATACGCAGTATTTT
CDR3: CASSQDIRTDTQYF

D: TRBD1
J: TRBJ2-6
size: NA
V: TRBV28
DNA: TGTGCCAGCAGTTTACCCGGGACAGCTGGGGCCAACGTCCTGACTTTC
CDR3: CASSLPGTAGANVLTF

D: TRBD1
J: TRBJ1-2
size: few
V: TRBV12-3/TRBV12-4
DNA: TGTGCCAGCAGTTTATGGGGACAGGAGCTAATCGGTGGCTACACCTTC
CDR3: CASSLWGQELIGGYTF

D: TRBD2
J: TRBJ2-1
size: NA
V: TRBV14
DNA: TGTGCCAGCAGCCAAGATCTAGCGGGAGGGCCGGCGCCCTCCTACAATGAGCAGTTCTTC
CDR3: CASSQDLAGGPAPSYNEQFF

D: NA
J: TRBJ1-2
size: many
V: TRBV6-5
DNA: TGTGCCAGCAGTTACTCGAGGGGATGGAACAACTATGGCTACACCTTC
CDR3: CASSYSRGWNNYGYTF

D: NA
J: TRBJ1-2
size: NA
V: TRBV7-8
DNA: TGTGCCAGCAGCTTAGAACCAGACTATGGCTACACCTTC
CDR3: CASSLEPDYGYTF

D: NA
J: TRBJ2-1
size: few
V: TRBV18
DNA: TGTGCCAGCGCGTACAATGAGCAGTTCTTC
CDR3: CASAYNEQFF

D: TRBD2
J: TRBJ2-2
size: NA
V: TRBV6-5
DNA: TGTGCCAGCAGTTCGACCGGACTAGCGAACAGCGGGGAGCTGTTTTTT
CDR3: CASSSTGLANSGELFF

D: NA
J: TRBJ2-3
size: NA
V: TRBV5-1
DNA: TGCGCCAGCAGCTTGGGACAGGCACGAGCAGATACGCAGTATTTT
CDR3: CASSLGQARADTQYF

D: NA
J: TRBJ1-1
size: many
V: TRBV29-1
DNA: TGCAGCGTTCCTGGGGGGAGGGAAGCTTTCTTT
CDR3: CSVPGGREAFF

D: TRBD1
J: TRBJ2-1
size: NA
V: TRBV2
DNA: TGTGCCAGCAGCCGACGGACAGGGGACTATGAGCAGTTCTTC
CDR3: CASSRRTGDYEQFF

D: NA
J: TRBJ2-1
size: NA
V: TRBV6-5
DNA: TGTGCCAGCAGTTACAGGTGGAACGGGCTCGATGAGCAGTTCTTC
CDR3: CASSYRWNGLDEQFF

D: NA
J: TRBJ2-5
size: NA
V: TRBV9
DNA: TGTGCCAGCAGCGTATTTGGCGGGTTGGTAGACACCCAAGAGACCCAGTACTTC
CDR3: CASSVFGGLVDTQETQYF

D: TRBD1
J: TRBJ2-2
size: NA
V: TRBV5-1
DNA: TGCGCCAGCAGCCTCCACTACGGACAGGGCGGTGTTGGCGGGGAGCTGTTTTTT
CDR3: CASSLHYGQGGVGGELFF

D: TRBD2
J: TRBJ2-3
size: many
V: TRBV7-6
DNA: TGTGCCAGCAGCTCCCCGGTAAAAGCGGGAGAGGTGACAGATACGCAGTATTTT
CDR3: CASSSPVKAGEVTDTQYF

D: NA
J: TRBJ1-6
size: NA
V: TRBV12-3/TRBV12-4
DNA: TGTGCCAGCCGGGGGTCGGGGTTTTATTCACCCCTCCACTTT
CDR3: CASRGSGFYSPLHF

D: TRBD2
J: TRBJ2-2
size: NA
V: TRBV5-1
DNA: TGCGCCAGCAGCTTGCTGGGACTAGCGGGACCAAGTACGAACACCGGGGAGCTGTTTTTT
CDR3: CASSLLGLAGPSTNTGELFF

D: NA
J: TRBJ1-6
size: few
V: TRBV4-3
DNA: TGCGCCAGCAGCCAAGATATTGATTCACCCCTCCACTTT
CDR3: CASSQDIDSPLHF

D: TRBD2
J: TRBJ2-1
size: many
V: TRBV24-1
DNA: TGTGCCACCAGTGATGAGACTAGCGGGAGGGCCTTGGATGAGCAGTTCTTC
CDR3: CATSDETSGRALDEQFF

D: NA
J: TRBJ2-1
size: NA
V: TRBV29-1
DNA: TGCAGCGTTGGATCGACAGTCTCCTACAATGAGCAGTTCTTC
CDR3: CSVGSTVSYNEQFF

D: TRBD1
J: TRBJ2-4
size: NA
V: TRBV7-8
DNA: TGTGCCAGCAGCTTAGAATTTCAGGGGGTACTTCAGTACTTC
CDR3: CASSLEFQGVLQYF

D: TRBD1
J: TRBJ2-4
size: few
V: TRBV12-3/TRBV12-4
DNA: TGTGCCAGCAGTTTACCCCGACGCGGACAGGGCGGAAACATTCAGTACTTC
CDR3: CASSLPRRGQGGNIQYF

D: NA
J: TRBJ1-6
size: many
V: TRBV4-3
DNA: TGCGCCAGCAGCCAAAAAACGGGACAAAGTTCACCCCTCCACTTT
CDR3: CASSQKTGQSSPLHF

D: TRBD1
J: TRBJ1-2
size: once
V: TRBV28
DNA: TGTGCCAGCAGGCGGACAGGGACTGGCTACACCTTC
CDR3: CASRRTGTGYTF

D: NA
J: TRBJ2-1
size: NA
V: TRBV20-1
DNA: TGCAGTGCTAGTTTCCAGTACAATGAGCAGTTCTTC
CDR3: CSASFQYNEQFF

D: TRBD2
J: TRBJ2-3
size: NA
V: TRBV11-2
DNA: TGTGCCAGCAGCTTAGATAGCGGGGGGTACGGAGATACGCAGTATTTT
CDR3: CASSLDSGGYGDTQYF

D: NA
J: TRBJ2-2
size: NA
V: TRBV5-6
DNA: TGTGCCAGCACCTCGCCGGGAGAGTCCGGGGAGCTGTTTTTT
CDR3: CASTSPGESGELFF

D: NA
J: TRBJ2-3
size: NA
V: TRBV20-1
DNA: TGCAGTGCTAGCTTAGGGGGAGTAACAGATACGCAGTATTTT
CDR3: CSASLGGVTDTQYF

D: NA
J: TRBJ2-2
size: NA
V: TRBV3-1
DNA: TGTGCCAGCAGCCGAGGGGGAGACCTTAACACCGGGGAGCTGTTTTTT
CDR3: CASSRGGDLNTGELFF

D: NA
J: TRBJ2-1
size: many
V: TRBV7-2
DNA: TGTGCCAGCAGCTTTTCGGGAATCAACAATGAGCAGTTCTTC
CDR3: CASSFSGINNEQFF

D: TRBD1
J: TRBJ1-2
size: NA
V: TRBV29-1
DNA: TGCAGCGTGCTGACAGGGGACTATGGCTACACCTTC
CDR3: CSVLTGDYGYTF

D: NA
J: TRBJ1-2
size: few
V: TRBV4-3
DNA: TGCGCCAGCAGCCAGCGACAGCAGAGCACTAACTATGGCTACACCTTC
CDR3: CASSQRQQSTNYGYTF

D: NA
J: TRBJ1-2
size: few
V: TRBV6-5
DNA: TGTGCCAGCAGTTGGGCCCGGGGGGATGGCTACACCTTC
CDR3: CASSWARGDGYTF

D: TRBD2
J: TRBJ2-3
size: many
V: TRBV3-1
DNA: TGTGCCAGCAGCAGACTAGCGGGAGATACGCAGTATTTT
CDR3: CASSRLAGDTQYF

D: NA
J: TRBJ2-7
size: NA
V: TRBV28
DNA: TGTGCCAGCAGTTTATTTGACAACTCCTACGAGCAGTACTTC
CDR3: CASSLFDNSYEQYF

D: NA
J: TRBJ2-1
size: few
V: TRBV5-1
DNA: TGCGCCAGCAGCTCCCCTGGTCTAGAGCAGTTCTTC
CDR3: CASSSPGLEQFF

D: TRBD1
J: TRBJ2-7
size: NA
V: TRBV3-1
DNA: TGTGCCAGCAGCCAATTGTTCCGCCGGGACAGGGGACCCTACGAGCAGTACTTC
CDR3: CASSQLFRRDRGPYEQYF

D: TRBD2
J: TRBJ2-1
size: many
V: TRBV24-1
DNA: TGTGCCACCAGTGACTCCGGACTAGCGGGGGGGATCAATGAGCAGTTCTTC
CDR3: CATSDSGLAGGINEQFF

D: NA
J: TRBJ1-2
size: few
V: TRBV11-2
DNA: TGTGCCAGCAGCTTAGACTATCCAGGGCCGACTAACTATGGCTACACCTTC
CDR3: CASSLDYPGPTNYGYTF

D: TRBD1
J: TRBJ2-1
size: few
V: TRBV4-1
DNA: TGCGCCAGCAGCCAAGATACCGGACAGGGTCGTTATGAGCAGTTCTTC
CDR3: CASSQDTGQGRYEQFF

D: NA
J: TRBJ2-7
size: few
V: TRBV4-2
DNA: TGTGCCAGCAGCCAAGATCGGAGGGCCCACAGCTCCTACGAGCAGTACTTC
CDR3: CASSQDRRAHSSYEQYF

D: NA
J: TRBJ2-7
size: many
V: TRBV20-1
DNA: TGCAGTGCTAGCTTAGGCTACTACGAGCAGTACTTC
CDR3: CSASLGYYEQYF

D: TRBD1
J: TRBJ2-7
size: few
V: TRBV6-1
DNA: TGTGCCAGCAGTGCCCGGGACAGCCTATACGAGCAGTACTTC
CDR3: CASSARDSLYEQYF

D: TRBD2
J: TRBJ2-1
size: NA
V: TRBV10-3
DNA: TGTGCCATCAGTGCGACTAGCGACTACTACAATGAGCAGTTCTTC
CDR3: CAISATSDYYNEQFF

D: NA
J: TRBJ2-2
size: NA
V: TRBV5-4
DNA: TGTGCCAGCAGCTTCATGGGCGGGGAGCTGTTTTTT
CDR3: CASSFMGGELFF

D: NA
J: TRBJ1-1
size: few
V: TRBV5-5
DNA: TGTGCCAGCAGCTTCTTGACCAGGGGCACTGAAGCTTTCTTT
CDR3: CASSFLTRGTEAFF